This section outlines one T cell receptor (beta chain) sequence together with its context. This clone turned up a few times. Its antigen is currently not known. Base quality data are lacking; no much larger clone is found one base away. This sample is drawn from a study of CD4 T cells in relation to SARS-CoV-2 and coronaviruses (dated by TCRdb to about 2021). Describing the broader study: The ViraFEST assay cultured PBMCs with antigen for nine to ten days, then sequenced TCR beta CDR3s to find antigen-specific clonal expansions. The Adaptive Biotechnologies TCR-sequencing kit was used to sequence samples from three pre-COVID donors and the naive versus memory experiments, while other data came from Illumina-based sequencing. A different TCR-beta assay, based on Illumina, was used to sequence expansion assays from other donors in the study. The negative reference condition was either a culture with an HIV-1 Nef peptide pool or a culture with no peptide. The study assessed, at the TCR clonotype level, memory CD4+ T cell crossreactivity between SARS-CoV-2 and common cold coronavirus spike proteins. Patient-derived lymphoblastoid cell lines were used to map the HLA restriction of shared crossreactive spike epitopes. What the work shows at the level of the full study, not this receptor alone: The study was limited by small numbers of patients and tested TCRs. Crossreactivity analysis centred on spike protein, so crossreactivity against other viral proteins was not assessed. Crossreactive clones showed significantly weaker SARS-CoV-2-driven expansion than monoreactive clones, consistent with antigenic imprinting. Because no donor provided both pre-pandemic and post-infection samples, tracing the source of pre-existing responses was limited. Roughly 67% of donors had memory CD4+ clonotypes that crossrecognized SARS-CoV-2 and at least one common cold coronavirus spike.

CDR1 and CDR2 are drawn from the germline V gene (reference sequence): MNHNY, SVGAGI. V and J are truncated by 10 bases and 0 bases respectively, leaving an intervening sequence of 7 bases. The CDR3 holds 13 amino acids from the cysteine to the phenylalanine. This entry keeps only the CDR3 DNA: 39 bases, framed from base 1. The method behind the library was the immunoSEQ multiplex PCR assay. The published analysis was carried out like this. During preprocessing, nonproductive sequences were removed, as were CDR3s that did not start with C, did not end with F or W, or were shorter than 7 amino acids. The MANAFEST web app identified antigen-specific clonotypes based on expansion compared with the reference and other culture wells. A clone was considered positive if the clone showed significant expansion compared with the reference culture in 2 of 3 replicate wells at an FDR below 0.05. For a clone to be considered positive, significant expansion relative to all other tandem wells and an odds ratio above 5 were also required. Pairwise Levenshtein distance, computed with the stringdist R package after three terminal residues were trimmed from each end, was used as the measure of CDR3 homology. TCRdb retrieved this table from immuneACCESS and kept in-frame rearrangements only. Not all clones are present; in checked studies, unresolved V genes account for under half, and no reason is known for the remainder. V and J calls plus clone size are reproduced from that table; the DNA served to infer D and trimming. The sample table shows fewer than 25,000 clones, and more than 65% are seen once. The ten largest account for approximately 14% of the sample.

CD4+ T cells from unexposed donors were collected before the COVID-19 pandemic (2011-2018). After about 9 days of culture, CD4+ T cells were isolated with the EasySep CD4+ T cell isolation kit. As cell numbers permitted, CD4+ T cells from unexposed donors were tested for reactivity to SARS-CoV-2 S and N and to four common cold coronavirus spike pools. Approximately 2 million PBMCs per well were cultured in IMDM with roughly 5% human AB serum and 9.5 to 10 IU/ml IL-2. Half of the culture medium was replaced with fresh IL-2-containing medium on days 3 and 7. In general, every peptide culture condition was set up in three replicate wells. Leukapheresis product for the unexposed donors was bought commercially. PBMCs were isolated from leukapheresis product or whole blood by Ficoll-Paque PLUS gradient centrifugation. PBMCs were either used fresh in the expansion assay or cryopreserved at -140 degrees C. The QIAamp Micro DNA Kit was used to extract genomic DNA from the CD4+ T cells.

The TCR was taken from a human donor in good health. The chain joins TRBV6-6 to TRBJ2-6, with the D gene not confidently named. The sample consisted of CD4+ T cells from PBMCs, cultured in vitro. The DNA sequence follows: TGTGCCACCTCAAGCTCTGGGGCCAACGTCCTGACTTTC. Translated, this is CATSSSGANVLTF.